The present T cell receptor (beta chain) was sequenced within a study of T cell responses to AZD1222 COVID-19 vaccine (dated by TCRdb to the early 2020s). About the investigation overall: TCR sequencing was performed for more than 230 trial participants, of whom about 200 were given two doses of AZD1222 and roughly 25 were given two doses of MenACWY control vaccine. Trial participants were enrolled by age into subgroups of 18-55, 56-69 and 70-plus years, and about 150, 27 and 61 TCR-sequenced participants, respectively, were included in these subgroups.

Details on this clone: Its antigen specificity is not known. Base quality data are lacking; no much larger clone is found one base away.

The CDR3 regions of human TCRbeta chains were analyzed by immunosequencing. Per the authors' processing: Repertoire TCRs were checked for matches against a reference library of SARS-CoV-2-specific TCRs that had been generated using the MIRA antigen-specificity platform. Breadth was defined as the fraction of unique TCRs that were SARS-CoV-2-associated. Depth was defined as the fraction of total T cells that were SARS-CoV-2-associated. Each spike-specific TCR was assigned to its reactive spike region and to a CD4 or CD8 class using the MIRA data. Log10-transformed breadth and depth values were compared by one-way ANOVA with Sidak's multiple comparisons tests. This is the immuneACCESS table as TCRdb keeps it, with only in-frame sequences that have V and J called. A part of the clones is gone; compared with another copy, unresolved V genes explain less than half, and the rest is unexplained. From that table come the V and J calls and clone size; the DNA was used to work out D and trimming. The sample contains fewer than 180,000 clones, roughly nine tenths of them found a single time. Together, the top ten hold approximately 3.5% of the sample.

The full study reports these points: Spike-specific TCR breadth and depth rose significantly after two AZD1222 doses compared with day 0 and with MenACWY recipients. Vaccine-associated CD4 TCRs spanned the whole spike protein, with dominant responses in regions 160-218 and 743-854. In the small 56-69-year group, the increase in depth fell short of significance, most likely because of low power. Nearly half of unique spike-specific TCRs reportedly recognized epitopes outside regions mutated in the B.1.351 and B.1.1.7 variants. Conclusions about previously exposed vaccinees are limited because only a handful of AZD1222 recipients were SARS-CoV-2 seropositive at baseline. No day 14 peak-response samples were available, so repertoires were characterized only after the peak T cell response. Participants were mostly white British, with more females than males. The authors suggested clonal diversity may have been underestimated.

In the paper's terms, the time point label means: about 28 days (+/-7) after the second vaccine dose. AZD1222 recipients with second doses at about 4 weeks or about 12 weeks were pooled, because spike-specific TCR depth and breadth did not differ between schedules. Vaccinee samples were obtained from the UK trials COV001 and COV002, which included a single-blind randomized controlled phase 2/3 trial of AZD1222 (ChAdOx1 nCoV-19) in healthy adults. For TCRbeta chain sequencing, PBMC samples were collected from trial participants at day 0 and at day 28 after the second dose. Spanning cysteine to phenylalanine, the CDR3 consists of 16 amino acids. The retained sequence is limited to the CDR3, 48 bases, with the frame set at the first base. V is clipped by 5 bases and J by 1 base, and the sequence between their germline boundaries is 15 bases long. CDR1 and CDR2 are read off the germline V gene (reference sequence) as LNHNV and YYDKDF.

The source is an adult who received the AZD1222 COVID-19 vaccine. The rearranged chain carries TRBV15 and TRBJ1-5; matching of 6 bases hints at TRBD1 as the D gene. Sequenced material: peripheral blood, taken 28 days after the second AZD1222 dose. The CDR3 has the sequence CATSARLGASNQPQHF. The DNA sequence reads TGTGCCACCAGCGCCCGACTGGGGGCGAGCAATCAGCCCCAGCATTTT.